Listed below are T cell receptor beta chains from one sample, sequenced in a study of blood T cell repertoires in COVID-19. TCRdb keeps only in-frame clones here, not all; method: immunoSEQ multiplex PCR. The sample consists of about 250,000 clones, just over 85% of them appearing once. Material for sequencing was PBMCs or T cells enriched from blood (not recorded which). The receptor source for this set is a man aged 35-49 years who had recovered from COVID-19. Each CDR3 is given with its conserved first and last residue. Fields, in order: J gene, V gene, clone size, D gene, CDR3 DNA, CDR3 protein. The D gene is left open where the match is weak. Rows may omit the clone size; those that give it use once, few, many or a size class.

j_call: TRBJ1-3; v_call: TRBV21-1; clone_size: .; d_call: .; cdr3_nt: TGTGCCAGCAACGCCAGAACAGGGAACTCTGGAAACACCATATATTTT; cdr3_aa: CASNARTGNSGNTIYF
j_call: TRBJ2-2; v_call: TRBV12-3/TRBV12-4; clone_size: .; d_call: .; cdr3_nt: TGTGCCAGCTTAGGGGGAGTCGGGGAGCTGTTTTTT; cdr3_aa: CASLGGVGELFF
j_call: TRBJ1-5; v_call: TRBV19; clone_size: .; d_call: .; cdr3_nt: TGTGCCAGTAGTAACCGGGGCAATCAGCCCCAGCATTTT; cdr3_aa: CASSNRGNQPQHF
j_call: TRBJ1-5; v_call: TRBV2; clone_size: .; d_call: .; cdr3_nt: TGTGCCAGCAGTGGGGTGGAGGATCAGCCCCAGCATTTT; cdr3_aa: CASSGVEDQPQHF
j_call: TRBJ2-7; v_call: TRBV5-4; clone_size: .; d_call: .; cdr3_nt: TGTGCCAGCAGCTGGGGGGTGAGCGCCTACGAGCAGTACTTC; cdr3_aa: CASSWGVSAYEQYF
j_call: TRBJ2-3; v_call: TRBV5-1; clone_size: .; d_call: .; cdr3_nt: TGCGCCAGCAGCTTGACCAGGGCAACAGATACGCAGTATTTT; cdr3_aa: CASSLTRATDTQYF
j_call: TRBJ2-5; v_call: TRBV10-3; clone_size: .; d_call: .; cdr3_nt: TGTGCCATCAGGCCCGGGGACTCCGGGGAGACCCAGTACTTC; cdr3_aa: CAIRPGDSGETQYF
j_call: TRBJ2-7; v_call: TRBV29-1; clone_size: .; d_call: .; cdr3_nt: TGCAGCGTTGAAGGGGTTCGGGGCTACGAGCAGTACTTC; cdr3_aa: CSVEGVRGYEQYF
j_call: TRBJ2-7; v_call: TRBV5-4; clone_size: .; d_call: .; cdr3_nt: TGTGCCAGCAGCTTGGGGCAGTCCTACGAGCAGTACTTC; cdr3_aa: CASSLGQSYEQYF
j_call: TRBJ1-2; v_call: TRBV7-9; clone_size: .; d_call: TRBD1; cdr3_nt: TGTGCCAGCAGCCCGGGACAGTTCTATGGCTACACCTTC; cdr3_aa: CASSPGQFYGYTF
j_call: TRBJ1-1; v_call: TRBV9; clone_size: .; d_call: TRBD1; cdr3_nt: TGTGCCAGCAGCGTAGTTTCCGGGACAGGGGGCCTGGCTTTCTTT; cdr3_aa: CASSVVSGTGGLAFF
j_call: TRBJ2-7; v_call: TRBV15; clone_size: .; d_call: TRBD1; cdr3_nt: TGTGCCACCAGCAGAGGGCCCGGACAGGGTGGCTCCTACGAGCAGTACTTC; cdr3_aa: CATSRGPGQGGSYEQYF
j_call: TRBJ1-2; v_call: TRBV4-1; clone_size: .; d_call: .; cdr3_nt: TGCGCCAGCAGCCAAGACGTTGAGGGTTACTATGGCTACACCTTC; cdr3_aa: CASSQDVEGYYGYTF
j_call: TRBJ1-3; v_call: TRBV2; clone_size: .; d_call: .; cdr3_nt: TGTGCCAGCACGCGACTACGGGGGAACACCATATATTTT; cdr3_aa: CASTRLRGNTIYF
j_call: TRBJ1-2; v_call: TRBV6-1; clone_size: many; d_call: .; cdr3_nt: TGTGCCAGCAGTGAAACAGGGTACTATGGCTACACCTTC; cdr3_aa: CASSETGYYGYTF
j_call: TRBJ2-7; v_call: TRBV5-1; clone_size: many; d_call: TRBD2; cdr3_nt: TGCGCCAGCAGCTTGGATAGCGGGAGGGACGAGCAGTACTTC; cdr3_aa: CASSLDSGRDEQYF
j_call: TRBJ2-7; v_call: TRBV7-2; clone_size: few; d_call: .; cdr3_nt: TGTGCCAGCAGCTTAGCGGTTCGGTCCTACGAGCAGTACTTC; cdr3_aa: CASSLAVRSYEQYF
j_call: TRBJ2-3; v_call: TRBV24-1; clone_size: few; d_call: TRBD2; cdr3_nt: TGTGCCACCAGTGATTTTAGCGGGGGGGCAGATACGCAGTATTTT; cdr3_aa: CATSDFSGGADTQYF
j_call: TRBJ1-1; v_call: TRBV12-5; clone_size: once; d_call: .; cdr3_nt: TGTGCTAGTGGTCCAGGGAAGACTGAAGCTTTCTTT; cdr3_aa: CASGPGKTEAFF
j_call: TRBJ1-2; v_call: TRBV27; clone_size: .; d_call: .; cdr3_nt: TGTGCCAGCAGTTCAGGGGTGTACTATGGCTACACCTTC; cdr3_aa: CASSSGVYYGYTF
j_call: TRBJ2-3; v_call: TRBV7-6; clone_size: .; d_call: TRBD1; cdr3_nt: TGTGCCAGCAGCTCCAGGGGGCTTAGCACAGATACGCAGTATTTT; cdr3_aa: CASSSRGLSTDTQYF
j_call: TRBJ1-2; v_call: TRBV6-1; clone_size: .; d_call: .; cdr3_nt: TGTGCCAGCAGTGATGAGACAGTGGGCGGCTACACCTTC; cdr3_aa: CASSDETVGGYTF
j_call: TRBJ1-1; v_call: TRBV6-4; clone_size: .; d_call: .; cdr3_nt: TGTGCCAGCAGCCGAACTCTGTACACTGAAGCTTTCTTT; cdr3_aa: CASSRTLYTEAFF
j_call: TRBJ2-7; v_call: TRBV19; clone_size: .; d_call: .; cdr3_nt: TGTGCCAGTAGTATCACACTAGCACACGAGCAGTACTTC; cdr3_aa: CASSITLAHEQYF
j_call: TRBJ2-3; v_call: TRBV5-4; clone_size: .; d_call: TRBD2; cdr3_nt: TGTGCCAGCAGCTTGGCGGGGGGGCTTCGGACAGATACGCAGTATTTT; cdr3_aa: CASSLAGGLRTDTQYF
j_call: TRBJ2-5; v_call: TRBV7-6; clone_size: .; d_call: TRBD2; cdr3_nt: TGTGCCAGCAGCCCCGGACTAGCGGGGGGGGAGACCCAGTACTTC; cdr3_aa: CASSPGLAGGETQYF
j_call: TRBJ2-3; v_call: TRBV19; clone_size: .; d_call: .; cdr3_nt: TGTGCCAGTAGTATCCGGCCGCGGAATGAGCCGCAGTATTTT; cdr3_aa: CASSIRPRNEPQYF
j_call: TRBJ2-1; v_call: TRBV6-1; clone_size: .; d_call: .; cdr3_nt: TGTGCCAGCAGTGATTGGCAGGGCTCCTACAATGAGCAGTTCTTC; cdr3_aa: CASSDWQGSYNEQFF
j_call: TRBJ1-2; v_call: TRBV6-5; clone_size: .; d_call: .; cdr3_nt: TGTGCCAGCAGCCCCGAGGGTAACTATGGCTACACCTTC; cdr3_aa: CASSPEGNYGYTF
j_call: TRBJ1-5; v_call: TRBV18; clone_size: .; d_call: TRBD1; cdr3_nt: TGTGCCAGCTCCCCAGCCGAGGGGGCAGAACAGCCCCAGCATTTT; cdr3_aa: CASSPAEGAEQPQHF
j_call: TRBJ2-7; v_call: TRBV11-2; clone_size: .; d_call: .; cdr3_nt: TGTGCCAGCAGCCCCGGGACACTCTCCTACGAGCAGTACTTC; cdr3_aa: CASSPGTLSYEQYF
j_call: TRBJ2-7; v_call: TRBV7-2; clone_size: .; d_call: TRBD1; cdr3_nt: TGTGCCAGCAGCTCCCATATACGACAGGGGGTCTCCTACGAGCAGTACTTC; cdr3_aa: CASSSHIRQGVSYEQYF
j_call: TRBJ1-5; v_call: TRBV30; clone_size: once; d_call: .; cdr3_nt: TGTGCCTGGACCCAACACGGCAATCAGCCCCAGCATTTT; cdr3_aa: CAWTQHGNQPQHF
j_call: TRBJ1-4; v_call: TRBV7-2; clone_size: .; d_call: .; cdr3_nt: TGTGCCAGCAGCTTAGTTCGGTCAACTAATGAAAAACTGTTTTTT; cdr3_aa: CASSLVRSTNEKLFF
j_call: TRBJ1-5; v_call: TRBV5-6; clone_size: .; d_call: .; cdr3_nt: TGTGCCAGCAGCTTGCTTAATCAGCCCCAGCATTTT; cdr3_aa: CASSLLNQPQHF
j_call: TRBJ2-1; v_call: TRBV7-6; clone_size: .; d_call: TRBD2; cdr3_nt: TGTGCCAGCAGCTTAGTCATCGACCCGGCGGGGGGGTACAATGAGCAGTTCTTC; cdr3_aa: CASSLVIDPAGGYNEQFF
j_call: TRBJ1-1; v_call: TRBV19; clone_size: once; d_call: TRBD1; cdr3_nt: TGTGCCAGTAGTACCCCACGGACAGGGGTGAACACTGAAGCTTTCTTT; cdr3_aa: CASSTPRTGVNTEAFF
j_call: TRBJ2-2; v_call: TRBV5-5; clone_size: .; d_call: TRBD2; cdr3_nt: TGTGCCAGCAGCTTGGGTTACGCCCTAGCGGGAGGGACCGGGGAGCTGTTTTTT; cdr3_aa: CASSLGYALAGGTGELFF
j_call: TRBJ2-7; v_call: TRBV7-8; clone_size: .; d_call: .; cdr3_nt: TGTGCCAGCAGCGTTTACAGATTGGCAACCTCCTACGAGCAGTACTTC; cdr3_aa: CASSVYRLATSYEQYF
j_call: TRBJ2-1; v_call: TRBV4-1; clone_size: .; d_call: .; cdr3_nt: TGCGCCAGCAGCCAAGGGCGGGCATCCTCCTACAATGAGCAGTTCTTC; cdr3_aa: CASSQGRASSYNEQFF
j_call: TRBJ1-6; v_call: TRBV6-2/TRBV6-3; clone_size: .; d_call: .; cdr3_nt: TGTGCCAGCAGTCTGACAGTCAATTCACCCCTCCACTTT; cdr3_aa: CASSLTVNSPLHF
j_call: TRBJ2-7; v_call: TRBV27; clone_size: .; d_call: TRBD1; cdr3_nt: TGTGCCAGCAGTGACAGGGGGAGAGGCGAGCAGTACTTC; cdr3_aa: CASSDRGRGEQYF